This TCR beta chain comes out of a study of CD8 T cells in ankylosing spondylitis. This clonotype appeared a few times. Its specificity is unknown. Study outcomes and limitations: A TCR beta motif of 8 or 9 highly homologous variants appeared characteristic of ankylosing spondylitis blood. From matched ankylosing spondylitis synovial fluid, disease-linked clones were reportedly recovered at significantly enriched levels.

Construction of TCR beta libraries was performed using quantitative 5'-RACE with molecular barcodes. One entry per CDR3 protein, called by TCRdb with MiXCR from the 5' RACE reads. The sample lists about 450,000 distinct CDR3 sequences, roughly 25% occurring once. This CDR3 spans 13 amino acids. Trimming pared 2 bases from V and 0 bases from J, leaving 7 bases between. Germline assignment: CDR1 SQVTM and CDR2 ANQGSEA. The sequenced sample consisted of blood, either unsorted or a sorted T cell fraction (not recorded which). The chain uses TRBV29-1 and TRBJ1-1; no reliable D call. The TCR was taken from a male donor with ankylosing spondylitis. The CDR3 is CSVEKGMNTEAFF. For the CDR3, the DNA is TGCAGCGTTGAAAAGGGCATGAACACTGAAGCTTTCTTT.